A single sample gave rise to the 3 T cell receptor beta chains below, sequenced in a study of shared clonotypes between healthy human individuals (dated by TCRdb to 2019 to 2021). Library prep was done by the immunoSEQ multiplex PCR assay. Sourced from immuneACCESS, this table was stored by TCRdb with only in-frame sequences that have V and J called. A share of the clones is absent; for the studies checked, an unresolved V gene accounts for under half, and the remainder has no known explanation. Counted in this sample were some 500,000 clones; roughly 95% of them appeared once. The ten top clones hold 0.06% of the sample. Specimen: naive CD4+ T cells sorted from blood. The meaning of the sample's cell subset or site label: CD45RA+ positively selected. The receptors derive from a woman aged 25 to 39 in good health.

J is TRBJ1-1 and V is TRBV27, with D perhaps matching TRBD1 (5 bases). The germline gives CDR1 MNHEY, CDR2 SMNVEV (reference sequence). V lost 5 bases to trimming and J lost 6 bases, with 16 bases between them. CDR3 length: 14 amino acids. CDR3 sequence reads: CASSVSRVIAEAFF. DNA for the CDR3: TGTGCCAGCAGTGTTAGCAGGGTTATTGCTGAAGCTTTCTTT.

In DNA, the CDR3 is TGTGCCAGTAGGCTGACTGGAGGGCCCACAGATACGCAGTATTTT. This sequence encodes CASRLTGGPTDTQYF. V usage is TRBV19 and J usage is TRBJ2-3, with D possibly matching TRBD2 (6 bases). The germline CDR1 and CDR2 sequences are LNHDA and SQIVND (reference sequence). The CDR3 spans 15 residues. V dropped 6 bases and J dropped 2 bases, with 15 bases sitting between them. The full variable domain, its missing parts supplied by reference TRBV19 and TRBJ2-3, is DGGITQSPKYLFRKEGQNVTLSCEQNLNHDAMYWYRQDPGQGLRLIYYSQIVNDFQKGDIAEGYSVSREKKESFPLTVTSAQKNPTAFYLCASRLTGGPTDTQYFGPGTRLTVL.

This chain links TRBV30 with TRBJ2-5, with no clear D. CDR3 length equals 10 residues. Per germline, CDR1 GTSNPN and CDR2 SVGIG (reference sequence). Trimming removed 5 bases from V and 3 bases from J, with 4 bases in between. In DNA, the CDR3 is TGTGCCTGGGGAAAAGAGACCCAGTACTTC. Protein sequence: CAWGKETQYF.